The clone carrying this T cell receptor beta chain has more than one count but fewer than ten. The data were taken from a study of blood T cell repertoires in COVID-19. Per the study methods: Using reference gene primer amplification, nucleated cell counts were estimated. Sequenced by immunoSEQ multiplex PCR; TCRdb stores in-frame clones only, minus some. Clone size and V and J calls were adopted from that table, with D and trimming inferred from the DNA. Of about 260,000 clones listed, approximately 83% were seen once; the top ten hold roughly 13%. The CDR3 is made up of 15 amino acids. The germline V gene encodes CDR1 SGHKS and CDR2 YYEKEE (reference sequence). Trimming at V came to 2 bases and at J to 5 bases, leaving 10 bases not matched to a gene.

The sample was peripheral blood. The chain is built from TRBV5-5 and TRBJ2-7; 7 bases are a match to TRBD2. The origin of this receptor is a human donor in a cohort sampled during active COVID-19. CDR3 sequence (DNA): TGTGCCAGCAGCTTCCCGAGCGGGACTATGGACGAGCAGTACTTC. Translation gives CASSFPSGTMDEQYF.